The 23 T cell receptor beta chains below come from one sample, sequenced in a study of beta chain features in type 1 diabetes. The isolated RNA, all of it, was reverse transcribed, so expressed TCRB transcripts were what got sequenced. Some clones are missing from TCRdb's copy, which holds only in-frame ones; the method was immunoSEQ multiplex PCR. The sample has roughly 230,000 clones; over 8.5% are singletons. Sequencing was done on a sample of naive CD4+ T cells from blood. The origin of the receptors is a woman under 30 in good health.

The chain couples TRBV30 to TRBJ1-2; D unclear. This CDR3 contains 11 residues. CDR1 and CDR2 from the germline V gene are GTSNPN and SVGIG (reference sequence). V was shortened by 5 bases and J by 6 bases, with 10 bases between the two germline ends. The CDR3 reads CAWAQRDGYTF. CDR3 bases: TGTGCCTGGGCGCAGAGGGATGGCTACACCTTC.

This clone was picked up a small number of times. V usage is TRBV5-1 and J usage is TRBJ2-3, with D tentatively TRBD1 (6 bases). This CDR3 has 16 amino acids. Trimming removed 0 bases from V and 2 bases from J, with 13 bases in between. Germline V CDR1 and CDR2: SGHRS, YFSETQ. The CDR3 DNA reads TGCGCCAGCAGCTTGGCACAGGGTCTTTTCACAGATACGCAGTATTTT. Amino acid sequence: CASSLAQGLFTDTQYF. Combining the CDR3 with reference TRBV5-1 and TRBJ2-3 gives the whole variable domain KAGVTQTPRYLIKTRGQQVTLSCSPISGHRSVSWYQQTPGQGLQFLFEYFSETQRNKGNFPGRFSGRQFSNSRSEMNVSTLELGDSALYLCASSLAQGLFTDTQYFGPGTRLTVL.

V gene TRBV5-1 combines with J gene TRBJ1-1; D might be TRBD1 (5 bases). V was shortened by 2 bases and J by 3 bases, with 8 bases between the two germline ends. This CDR3 has 13 residues. Germline V gene sequence: CDR1 SGHRS, CDR2 YFSETQ. The CDR3 DNA reads as TGCGCCAGCAGCTTCGTCAGGGACACTGAAGCTTTCTTT. It translates to CASSFVRDTEAFF.

The V and J genes are TRBV27 and TRBJ1-6; TRBD1 aligns across 8 bases. Losses at the gene ends were 4 bases for V and 5 bases for J; bases not matched to a gene: 4. CDR3 length: 15 residues. Germline CDR1 and CDR2: MNHEY and SMNVEV (reference sequence). CDR3 residues: CASSSLDRDNSPLHF. The DNA of the CDR3 is TGTGCCAGCAGTTCTTTGGACAGGGATAATTCACCCCTCCACTTT.

In DNA, the CDR3 is TGCGCCAGCAGCGGGGGACAGGGGAACACTGAAGCTTTCTTT. As protein: CASSGGQGNTEAFF. The chain joins TRBV5-1 to TRBJ1-1; 9 bases are a match to TRBD1. The J segment lost 1 base and the V segment lost 4 bases, leaving 2 bases of the junction unmatched. CDR1 is SGHRS and CDR2 is YFSETQ in the germline V gene. This CDR3 has 14 amino acids.

The chain links TRBV10-3 to TRBJ2-1, with 8 bases identical to TRBD2. Germline values: CDR1 ENHRY, CDR2 SYGVKD. This CDR3 comprises 16 residues. V lost 0 bases and J lost 7; bases outside the gene matches: 8. CDR3 region: CAISESTGGPRNEQFF. The CDR3 DNA reads TGTGCCATCAGTGAGTCGACGGGAGGGCCGCGTAATGAGCAGTTCTTC.

This clone was found a few times. The chain combines TRBV5-1 with TRBJ2-4, with 8 bases fitting TRBD2. V trimming: 4 bases; J trimming: 8 bases; junction bases outside the gene matches: 17. CDR3 length: 17 residues. Germline V gene sequence: CDR1 SGHRS, CDR2 YFSETQ. CDR3 amino acids: CASSRNRGRTEGDIQYF. The CDR3, as DNA: TGCGCCAGCAGCCGTAACCGCGGGAGGACCGAGGGAGACATTCAGTACTTC.

The J gene is TRBJ2-1, the V gene TRBV25-1; 7 bases map to TRBD1. The CDR3 is 14 amino acids. The J segment lost 7 bases and the V segment lost 0 bases, leaving 3 bases of the junction unmatched. The germline V gene has CDR1 MGHDK and CDR2 SYGVNS. The CDR3 loop is CASSEYNRGNEQFF. The DNA for the CDR3 is TGTGCCAGCAGTGAATATAACAGGGGAAATGAGCAGTTCTTC.

The sample holds a few counts of this clone. V and J are TRBV5-6 and TRBJ2-1; 8 bases line up with TRBD2. CDR3 length: 18 amino acids. Germline V gene data show CDR1 as SGHDT and CDR2 as YYEEEE. The V gene end was trimmed by 0 bases and the J gene end by 0 bases; junction bases not matched to a gene: 8. The CDR3, as DNA: TGTGCCAGCAGCTTGGCGACCCTTAGCGGGACCTCCTACAATGAGCAGTTCTTC. This codes for CASSLATLSGTSYNEQFF.

The V call is TRBV5-1, the J call TRBJ2-5, with TRBD1 matching over 7 bases. The CDR3 is 13 amino acids. The V gene's germline CDR1 is SGHRS and CDR2 YFSETQ. Trimming removed 4 bases from V and 5 bases from J; junction bases left unmatched: 5. In nucleotides, the CDR3 is TGCGCCAGCAGCCTGCAGGGGGAGGAGACCCAGTACTTC. It yields the protein CASSLQGEETQYF.

A few counts support this clone. The chain is built from TRBV7-2 and TRBJ1-2; D not resolved. V dropped 2 bases and J dropped 6 bases, with 13 bases sitting between them. CDR3 length equals 14 residues. Germline-derived CDR1 and CDR2 are SGHTA and FQGNSA. The CDR3 sequence: CASSLSRGSNGYTF. The CDR3 nucleotides are TGTGCCAGCAGCTTAAGTCGGGGTAGCAATGGCTACACCTTC.

The table lists this clone with a few counts. V usage is TRBV10-3 and J usage is TRBJ1-5; D remains unclear. The CDR3 totals 12 residues. V lost 8 bases to trimming and J lost 6 bases, with 11 bases between them. Per the germline V gene, CDR1 is ENHRY and CDR2 is SYGVKD. CDR3: CAIRDSGQPQHF. In DNA form, the CDR3 reads TGTGCCATCCGGGATTCTGGTCAGCCCCAGCATTTT.

J is TRBJ2-7 and V is TRBV7-3; possible D gene TRBD1, 5 bases. V dropped 3 bases and J dropped 6 bases, with 18 bases sitting between them. The germline CDR1 and CDR2 sequences are SGHTA and FQGTGA. The CDR3 is 15 amino acids. CDR3 amino acids: CASSLGRAASSEQYF. The CDR3 bases are TGTGCCAGCAGCTTGGGCAGGGCGGCCTCGAGCGAGCAGTACTTC.

The genes are TRBV4-1 and TRBJ1-6, with 7 nucleotides matching TRBD1. After removal of 0 bases from V and 5 bases from J, the junction contained 4 bases not matched to a gene. Germline CDR1 reads MGHRA; CDR2 reads YSYEKL. The CDR3 contains 16 residues. This CDR3 is CASSQDEGADNSPLHF. CDR3 DNA sequence: TGCGCCAGCAGCCAAGATGAGGGGGCAGATAATTCACCCCTCCACTTT.

Turning to this clone: Relative to the germline gene, one junction end is altered; a read error may explain this. The gene calls are TRBV6-4 and TRBJ2-1; 9 bases fit TRBD2. The CDR3 totals 15 residues. From germline, CDR1 is MRHNA and CDR2 SNTAGT. This chain's CDR3 is CASSYSSGVSSEQFF. Written as DNA, the CDR3 is TGTGCCAGCAGTTACTCTAGCGGGGTTTCTTCTGAGCAGTTCTTC.

This clone was observed a few times. The V and J genes are TRBV10-3 and TRBJ2-5, with D possibly TRBD2 on 5 matching bases. The last part of the DNA fits TRBJ2-7 better; the J call may be wrong. The CDR3 loop spans 14 amino acids. The germline CDR1 and CDR2 sequences are ENHRY and SYGVKD. The CDR3 region is CAISEFTSSYEQYF. In DNA form, the CDR3 reads TGTGCCATCAGTGAGTTTACTAGCTCCTACGAGCAGTACTTC.

The rearrangement joins TRBV5-4 to TRBJ2-5; 9 nucleotides line up with TRBD1. With V trimmed by 7 bases and J by 2 bases, 15 bases remained unmatched. CDR1 is SGHNT and CDR2 is YYREEE in the germline V gene (reference sequence). The CDR3 is 17 amino acids. CDR3 nucleotides: TGTGCCAGCTATCCGGGACAGGGCGTCGTTGGGCAAGAGACCCAGTACTTC. Translated: CASYPGQGVVGQETQYF.

The chain links TRBV7-9 to TRBJ1-5; D is undetermined. This CDR3 spans 13 amino acids. CDR1 and CDR2 from the germline V gene are SEHNR and FQNEAQ (reference sequence). V was pared by 5 bases and J by 0 bases, with 5 bases between. In nucleotides, the CDR3 is TGTGCCAGCAGCCCAGGTAGCAATCAGCCCCAGCATTTT. Its protein is CASSPGSNQPQHF.

This clone was counted a few times. The CDR3 reads CASSSPGVLQPQHF. The CDR3 DNA reads TGTGCCAGCAGCTCACCAGGGGTACTTCAGCCCCAGCATTTT. The chain has TRBV6-6 and TRBJ1-5; D perhaps matches TRBD1 (6 bases). Per the germline V gene, CDR1 is MNHNY and CDR2 is SVGAGI (reference sequence). V was clipped by 6 bases and J by 6 bases, with 15 bases between them. This CDR3 region has 14 residues.

V and J are TRBV5-1 and TRBJ1-1, with D perhaps matching TRBD1 (5 bases). This CDR3 has 14 residues. V gave up 2 bases and J gave up 0 bases, with 8 bases separating them. CDR1 and CDR2 from the germline V gene are SGHRS and YFSETQ. CDR3 DNA: TGCGCCAGCAGCTTCGGGGGAATGAACACTGAAGCTTTCTTT. It specifies CASSFGGMNTEAFF. Looking up the rest from reference TRBV5-1 and TRBJ1-1 gives the full variable domain: KAGVTQTPRYLIKTRGQQVTLSCSPISGHRSVSWYQQTPGQGLQFLFEYFSETQRNKGNFPGRFSGRQFSNSRSEMNVSTLELGDSALYLCASSFGGMNTEAFFGQGTRLTVV.

This clone was observed a handful of times. This rearrangement joins TRBV11-3 to TRBJ2-7; 8 bases align to TRBD1. The V and J ends lost 3 bases and 1 base, in that order; junction bases with no gene match: 8. This CDR3 is built from 16 residues. From germline, CDR1 is SGHNT and CDR2 YENEEA. In DNA form, the CDR3 reads TGTGCCAGCAGCTTGAAGGACAGGGCGACGTCCTACGAGCAGTACTTC. Translating it yields CASSLKDRATSYEQYF.

This chain links TRBV15 with TRBJ2-7; tentative D call: TRBD1 (6 bases). The germline gives CDR1 LNHNV, CDR2 YYDKDF (reference sequence). V was clipped by 0 bases and J by 0 bases, with 9 bases between them. CDR3 length: 15 amino acids. CDR3 residues: CATSRDNRASYEQYF. The CDR3 region has the DNA TGTGCCACCAGCAGAGATAACAGGGCCTCCTACGAGCAGTACTTC.

This clone has only a few counts. V and J are TRBV15 and TRBJ2-7; maybe TRBD2 (8 bases). V lost 3 bases and J lost 2, with 26 bases in between. There are 19 residues in the CDR3. Germline assignment: CDR1 LNHNV and CDR2 YYDKDF (reference sequence). The CDR3 protein is CATSRAKIREGQRTYEQYF. For the CDR3, the DNA is TGTGCCACCAGCAGGGCTAAAATCCGGGAGGGACAGAGGACCTACGAGCAGTACTTC.